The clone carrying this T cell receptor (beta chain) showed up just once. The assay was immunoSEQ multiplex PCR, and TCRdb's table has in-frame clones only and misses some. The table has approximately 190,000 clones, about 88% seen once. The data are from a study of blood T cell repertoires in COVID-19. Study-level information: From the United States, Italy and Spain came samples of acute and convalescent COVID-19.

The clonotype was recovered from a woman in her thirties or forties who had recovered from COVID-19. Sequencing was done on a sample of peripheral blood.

The CDR3 coding sequence is TGTGCCACCAGTGATCCCGACAAGCAAGCTTTCTTT. Its protein product is CATSDPDKQAFF. The rearrangement joins TRBV24-1 to TRBJ1-1; D unclear. Between the trimmed V and J ends, which lost 3 bases and 9 bases, there was a span of 10 bases. Germline CDR1 reads KGHDR; CDR2 reads SFDVKD. This CDR3 comprises 12 residues.